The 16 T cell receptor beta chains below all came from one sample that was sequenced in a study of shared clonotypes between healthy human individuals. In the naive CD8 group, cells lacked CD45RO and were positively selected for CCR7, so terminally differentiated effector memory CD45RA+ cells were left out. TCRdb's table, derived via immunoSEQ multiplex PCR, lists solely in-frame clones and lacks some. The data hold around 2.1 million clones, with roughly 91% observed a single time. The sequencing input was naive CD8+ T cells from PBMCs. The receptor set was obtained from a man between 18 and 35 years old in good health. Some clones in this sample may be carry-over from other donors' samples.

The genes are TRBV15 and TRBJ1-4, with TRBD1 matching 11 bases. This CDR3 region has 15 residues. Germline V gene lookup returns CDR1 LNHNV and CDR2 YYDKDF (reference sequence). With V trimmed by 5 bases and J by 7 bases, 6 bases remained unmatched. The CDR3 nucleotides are TGTGCCACCAGCTTAAGGACAGGGGGCTTTGAAAAACTGTTTTTT. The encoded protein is CATSLRTGGFEKLFF.

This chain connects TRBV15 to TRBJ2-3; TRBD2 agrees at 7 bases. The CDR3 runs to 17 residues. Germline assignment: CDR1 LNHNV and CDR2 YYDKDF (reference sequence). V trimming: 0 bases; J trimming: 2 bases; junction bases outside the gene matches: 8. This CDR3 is CATSRDKASGPTDTQYF. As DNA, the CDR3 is TGTGCCACCAGCAGAGATAAGGCTAGCGGCCCCACAGATACGCAGTATTTT.

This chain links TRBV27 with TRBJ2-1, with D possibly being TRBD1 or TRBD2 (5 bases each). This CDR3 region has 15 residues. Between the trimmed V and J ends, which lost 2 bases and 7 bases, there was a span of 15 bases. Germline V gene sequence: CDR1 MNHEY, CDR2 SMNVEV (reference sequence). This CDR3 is CASSLGGALRNEQFF. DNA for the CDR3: TGTGCCAGCAGTTTAGGGGGAGCCCTCCGGAATGAGCAGTTCTTC.

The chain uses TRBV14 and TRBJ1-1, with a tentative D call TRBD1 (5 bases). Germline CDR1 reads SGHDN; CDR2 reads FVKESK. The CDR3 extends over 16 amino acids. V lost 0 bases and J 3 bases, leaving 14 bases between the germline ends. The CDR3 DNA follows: TGTGCCAGCAGCCAAGATCGGGGGATTGGCGACACTGAAGCTTTCTTT. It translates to CASSQDRGIGDTEAFF.

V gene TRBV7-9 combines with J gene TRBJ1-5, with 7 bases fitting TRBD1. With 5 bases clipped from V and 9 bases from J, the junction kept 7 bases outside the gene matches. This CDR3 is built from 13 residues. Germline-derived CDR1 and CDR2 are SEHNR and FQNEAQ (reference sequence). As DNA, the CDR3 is TGTGCCAGCAGCACAGGGGATCTTCTGCCCCAGCATTTT. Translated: CASSTGDLLPQHF.

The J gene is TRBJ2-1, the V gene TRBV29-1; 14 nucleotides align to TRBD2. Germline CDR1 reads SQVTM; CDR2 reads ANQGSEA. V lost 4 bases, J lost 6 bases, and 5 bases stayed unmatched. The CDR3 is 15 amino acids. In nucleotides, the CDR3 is TGCAGCGTTGGTGGGACTAGCGGGAGTAGCAATGAGCAGTTCTTC. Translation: CSVGGTSGSSNEQFF.

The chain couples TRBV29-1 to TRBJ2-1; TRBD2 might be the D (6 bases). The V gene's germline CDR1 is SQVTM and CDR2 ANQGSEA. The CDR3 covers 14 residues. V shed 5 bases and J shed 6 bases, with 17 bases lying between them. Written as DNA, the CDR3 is TGCAGCGTTAGGGAAGGAGGGTCGGGCAATGAGCAGTTCTTC. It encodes CSVREGGSGNEQFF.

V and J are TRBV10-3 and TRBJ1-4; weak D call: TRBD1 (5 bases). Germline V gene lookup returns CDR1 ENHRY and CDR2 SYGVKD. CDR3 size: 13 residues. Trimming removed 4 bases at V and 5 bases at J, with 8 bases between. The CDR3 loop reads CAISGGFNEKLFF. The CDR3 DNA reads TGTGCCATCAGTGGGGGCTTCAATGAAAAACTGTTTTTT.

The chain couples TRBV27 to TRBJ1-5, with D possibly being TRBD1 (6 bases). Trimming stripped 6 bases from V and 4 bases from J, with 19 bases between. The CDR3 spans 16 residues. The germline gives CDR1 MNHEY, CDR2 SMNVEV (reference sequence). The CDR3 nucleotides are TGTGCCAGCAGCCCCTTGGGGGGCATGAGGAATCAGCCCCAGCATTTT. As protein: CASSPLGGMRNQPQHF.

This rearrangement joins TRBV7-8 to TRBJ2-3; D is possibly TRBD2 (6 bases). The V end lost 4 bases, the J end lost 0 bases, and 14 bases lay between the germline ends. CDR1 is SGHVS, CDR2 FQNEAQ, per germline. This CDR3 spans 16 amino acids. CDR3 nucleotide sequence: TGTGCCAGCAGCTCCTATTTGGCGGGGAGCACAGATACGCAGTATTTT. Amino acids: CASSSYLAGSTDTQYF.

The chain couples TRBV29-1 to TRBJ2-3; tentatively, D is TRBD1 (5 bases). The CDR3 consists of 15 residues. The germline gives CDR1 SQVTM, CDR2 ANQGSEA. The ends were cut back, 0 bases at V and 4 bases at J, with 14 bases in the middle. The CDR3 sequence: CSVEDVDSPADTQYF. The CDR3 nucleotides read TGCAGCGTTGAAGATGTAGACAGCCCGGCAGATACGCAGTATTTT.

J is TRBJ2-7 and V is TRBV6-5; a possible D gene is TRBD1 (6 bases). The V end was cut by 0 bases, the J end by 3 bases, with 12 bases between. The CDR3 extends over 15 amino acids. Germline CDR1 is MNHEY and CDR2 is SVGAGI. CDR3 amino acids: CASSYSGTKYYEQYF. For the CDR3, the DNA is TGTGCCAGCAGTTACTCCGGGACAAAATACTACGAGCAGTACTTC.

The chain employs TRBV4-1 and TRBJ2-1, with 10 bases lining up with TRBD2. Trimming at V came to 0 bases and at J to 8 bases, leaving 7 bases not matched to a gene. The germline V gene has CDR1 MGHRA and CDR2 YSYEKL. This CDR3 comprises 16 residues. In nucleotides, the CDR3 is TGCGCCAGCAGCCAAGACCCTAGCGGGAGTGGCGATGAGCAGTTCTTC. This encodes CASSQDPSGSGDEQFF.

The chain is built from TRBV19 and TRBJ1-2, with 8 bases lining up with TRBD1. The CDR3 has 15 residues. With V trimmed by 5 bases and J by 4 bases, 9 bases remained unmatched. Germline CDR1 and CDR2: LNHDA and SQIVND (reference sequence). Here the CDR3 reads CASSPQGALGYGYTF. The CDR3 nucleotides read TGTGCCAGTAGTCCTCAGGGGGCGCTCGGCTATGGCTACACCTTC. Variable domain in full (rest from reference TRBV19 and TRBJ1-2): DGGITQSPKYLFRKEGQNVTLSCEQNLNHDAMYWYRQDPGQGLRLIYYSQIVNDFQKGDIAEGYSVSREKKESFPLTVTSAQKNPTAFYLCASSPQGALGYGYTFGSGTRLTVV.

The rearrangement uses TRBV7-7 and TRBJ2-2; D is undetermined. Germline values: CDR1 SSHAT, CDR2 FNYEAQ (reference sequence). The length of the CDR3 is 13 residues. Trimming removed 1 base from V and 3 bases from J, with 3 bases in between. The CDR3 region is CASSLGDTGELFF. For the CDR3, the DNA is TGTGCCAGCAGCTTAGGGGACACCGGGGAGCTGTTTTTT.

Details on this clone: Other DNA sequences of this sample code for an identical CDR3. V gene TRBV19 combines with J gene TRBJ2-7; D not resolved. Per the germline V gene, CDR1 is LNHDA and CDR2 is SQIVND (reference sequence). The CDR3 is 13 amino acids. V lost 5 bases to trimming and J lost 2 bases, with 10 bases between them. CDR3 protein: CASSPGPTYEQYF. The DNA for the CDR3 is TGTGCCAGTAGTCCGGGTCCCACCTACGAGCAGTACTTC. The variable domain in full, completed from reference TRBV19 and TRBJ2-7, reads DGGITQSPKYLFRKEGQNVTLSCEQNLNHDAMYWYRQDPGQGLRLIYYSQIVNDFQKGDIAEGYSVSREKKESFPLTVTSAQKNPTAFYLCASSPGPTYEQYFGPGTRLTVT.